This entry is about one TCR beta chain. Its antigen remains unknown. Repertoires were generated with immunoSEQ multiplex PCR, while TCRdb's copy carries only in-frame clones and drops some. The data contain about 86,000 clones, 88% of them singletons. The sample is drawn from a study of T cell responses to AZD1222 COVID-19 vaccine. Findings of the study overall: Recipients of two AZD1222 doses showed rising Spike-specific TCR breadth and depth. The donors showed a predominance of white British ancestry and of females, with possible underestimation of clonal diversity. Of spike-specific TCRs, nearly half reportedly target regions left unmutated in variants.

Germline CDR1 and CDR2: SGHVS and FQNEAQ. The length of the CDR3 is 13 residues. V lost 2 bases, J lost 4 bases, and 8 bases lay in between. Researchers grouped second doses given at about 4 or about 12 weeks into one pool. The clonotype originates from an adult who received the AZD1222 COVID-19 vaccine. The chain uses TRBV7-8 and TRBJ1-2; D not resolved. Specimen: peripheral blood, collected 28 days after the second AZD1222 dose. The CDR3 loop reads CASSLRAAYGYTF. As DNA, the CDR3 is TGTGCCAGCAGCTTAAGGGCGGCCTATGGCTACACCTTC. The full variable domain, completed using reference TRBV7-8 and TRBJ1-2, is GAGVSQSPRYKVAKRGQDVALRCDPISGHVSLFWYQQALGQGPEFLTYFQNEAQLDKSGLPSDRFFAERPEGSVSTLKIQRTQQEDSAVYLCASSLRAAYGYTFGSGTRLTVV.